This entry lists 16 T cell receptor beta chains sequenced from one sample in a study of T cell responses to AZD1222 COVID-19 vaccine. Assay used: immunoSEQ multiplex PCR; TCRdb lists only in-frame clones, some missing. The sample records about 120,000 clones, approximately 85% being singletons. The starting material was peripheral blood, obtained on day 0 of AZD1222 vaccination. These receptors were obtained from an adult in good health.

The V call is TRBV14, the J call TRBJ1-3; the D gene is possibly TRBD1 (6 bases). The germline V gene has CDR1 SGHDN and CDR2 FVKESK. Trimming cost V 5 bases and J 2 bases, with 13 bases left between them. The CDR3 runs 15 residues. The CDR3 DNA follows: TGTGCCAGCAGCTATGGGGGCTTGACTGGAAACACCATATATTTT. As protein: CASSYGGLTGNTIYF.

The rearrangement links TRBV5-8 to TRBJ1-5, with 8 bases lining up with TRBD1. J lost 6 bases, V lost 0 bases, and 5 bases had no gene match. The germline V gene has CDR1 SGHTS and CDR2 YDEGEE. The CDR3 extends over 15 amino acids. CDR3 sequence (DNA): TGTGCCAGCAGCTTGGAACGTACAGGGGGTCAGCCCCAGCATTTT. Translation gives CASSLERTGGQPQHF.

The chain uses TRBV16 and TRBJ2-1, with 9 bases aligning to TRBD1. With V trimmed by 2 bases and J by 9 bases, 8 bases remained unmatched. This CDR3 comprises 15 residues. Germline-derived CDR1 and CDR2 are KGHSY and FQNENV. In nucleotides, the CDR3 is TGTGCCAGCAGCCAACAACTAACAGGGGGCACTGAGCAGTTCTTC. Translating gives CASSQQLTGGTEQFF.

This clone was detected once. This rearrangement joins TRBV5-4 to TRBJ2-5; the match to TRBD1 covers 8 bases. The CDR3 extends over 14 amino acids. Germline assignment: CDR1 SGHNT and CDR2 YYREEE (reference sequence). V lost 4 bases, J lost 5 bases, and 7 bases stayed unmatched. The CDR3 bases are TGTGCCAGCAGCGTGGACAGGGAGAAGGAGACCCAGTACTTC. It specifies CASSVDREKETQYF.

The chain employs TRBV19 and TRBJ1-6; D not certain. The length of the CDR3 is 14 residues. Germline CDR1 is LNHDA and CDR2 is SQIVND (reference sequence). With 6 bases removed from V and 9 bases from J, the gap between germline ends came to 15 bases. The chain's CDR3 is CASSLGLPLSPLHF. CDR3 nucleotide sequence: TGTGCCAGTAGCCTGGGGTTACCCCTTTCACCCCTCCACTTT. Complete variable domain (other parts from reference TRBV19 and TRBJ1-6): DGGITQSPKYLFRKEGQNVTLSCEQNLNHDAMYWYRQDPGQGLRLIYYSQIVNDFQKGDIAEGYSVSREKKESFPLTVTSAQKNPTAFYLCASSLGLPLSPLHFGNGTRLTVT.

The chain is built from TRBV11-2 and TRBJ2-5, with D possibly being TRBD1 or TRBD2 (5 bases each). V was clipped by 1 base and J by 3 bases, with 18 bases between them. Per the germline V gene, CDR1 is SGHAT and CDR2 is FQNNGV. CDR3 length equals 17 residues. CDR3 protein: CASSLGLGTSLKETQYF. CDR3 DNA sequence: TGTGCCAGCAGCTTAGGTTTAGGGACGAGTTTAAAAGAGACCCAGTACTTC.

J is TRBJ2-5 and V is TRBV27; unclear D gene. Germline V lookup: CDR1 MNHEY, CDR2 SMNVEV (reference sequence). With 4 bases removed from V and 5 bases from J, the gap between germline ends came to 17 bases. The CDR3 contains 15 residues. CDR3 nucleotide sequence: TGTGCCAGCAGTTACCACTTATCTGGTCGGGAGACCCAGTACTTC. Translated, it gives CASSYHLSGRETQYF.

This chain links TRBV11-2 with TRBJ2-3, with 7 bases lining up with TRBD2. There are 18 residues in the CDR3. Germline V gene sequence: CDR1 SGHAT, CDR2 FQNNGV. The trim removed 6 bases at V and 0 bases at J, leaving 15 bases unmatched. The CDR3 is CASRSIGGFPTSTDTQYF. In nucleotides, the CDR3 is TGTGCCAGCAGATCAATCGGGGGGTTCCCGACTAGCACAGATACGCAGTATTTT.

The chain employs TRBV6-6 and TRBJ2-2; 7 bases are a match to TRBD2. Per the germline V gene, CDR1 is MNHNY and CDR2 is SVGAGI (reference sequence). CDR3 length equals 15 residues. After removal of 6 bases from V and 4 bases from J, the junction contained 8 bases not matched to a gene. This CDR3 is CASSPDTGGTGELFF. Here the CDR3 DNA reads TGTGCCAGCAGCCCAGACACGGGAGGCACCGGGGAGCTGTTTTTT.

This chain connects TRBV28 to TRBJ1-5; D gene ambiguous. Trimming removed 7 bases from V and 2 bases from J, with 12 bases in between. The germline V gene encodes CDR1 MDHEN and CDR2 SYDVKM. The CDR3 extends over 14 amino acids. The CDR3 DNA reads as TGTGCCAGCACCTTGGACGGTCGCAATCAGCCCCAGCATTTT. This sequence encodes CASTLDGRNQPQHF.

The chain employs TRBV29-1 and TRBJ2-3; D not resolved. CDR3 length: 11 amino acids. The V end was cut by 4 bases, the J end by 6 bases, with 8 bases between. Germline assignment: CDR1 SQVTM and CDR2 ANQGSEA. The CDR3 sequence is CSVGLSDTQYF. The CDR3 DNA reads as TGCAGCGTTGGGCTATCGGATACGCAGTATTTT.

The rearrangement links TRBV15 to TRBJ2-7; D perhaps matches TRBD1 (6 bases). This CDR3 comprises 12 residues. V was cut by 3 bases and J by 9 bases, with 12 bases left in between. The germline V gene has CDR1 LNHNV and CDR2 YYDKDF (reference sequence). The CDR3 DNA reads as TGTGCCACCAGCAGGGAAACAGGGTTGCAGTACTTC. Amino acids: CATSRETGLQYF. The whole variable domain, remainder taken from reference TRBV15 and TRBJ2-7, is DAMVIQNPRYQVTQFGKPVTLSCSQTLNHNVMYWYQQKSSQAPKLLFHYYDKDFNNEADTPDNFQSRRPNTSFCFLDIRSPGLGDTAMYLCATSRETGLQYFGPGTRLTVT.

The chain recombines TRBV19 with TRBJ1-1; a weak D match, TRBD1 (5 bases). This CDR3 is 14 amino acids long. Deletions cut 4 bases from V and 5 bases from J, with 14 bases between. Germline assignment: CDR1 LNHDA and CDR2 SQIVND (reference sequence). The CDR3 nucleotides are TGTGCCAGTAGTACTGTCGGGGGAGGGACTGAAGCTTTCTTT. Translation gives CASSTVGGGTEAFF.

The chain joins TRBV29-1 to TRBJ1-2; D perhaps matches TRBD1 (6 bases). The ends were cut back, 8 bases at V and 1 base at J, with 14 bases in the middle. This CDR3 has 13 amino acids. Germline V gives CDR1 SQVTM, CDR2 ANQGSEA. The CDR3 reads CSTEQGYNYGYTF. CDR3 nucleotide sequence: TGCAGCACAGAACAGGGTTATAACTATGGCTACACCTTC.

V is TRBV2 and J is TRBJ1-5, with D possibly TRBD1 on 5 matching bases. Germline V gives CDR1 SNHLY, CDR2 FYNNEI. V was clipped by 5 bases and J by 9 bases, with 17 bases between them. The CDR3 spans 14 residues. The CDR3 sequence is CASSPGPPGVPQHF. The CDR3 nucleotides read TGTGCCAGCAGTCCCGGCCCGCCGGGGGTGCCCCAGCATTTT.

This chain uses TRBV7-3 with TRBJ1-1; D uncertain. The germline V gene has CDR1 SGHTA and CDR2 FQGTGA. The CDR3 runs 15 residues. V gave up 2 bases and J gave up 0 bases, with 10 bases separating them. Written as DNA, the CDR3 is TGTGCCAGCAGCTTAGGGCCAGAAATGAACACTGAAGCTTTCTTT. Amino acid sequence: CASSLGPEMNTEAFF.